A selection of T cell receptor beta chains follows, all from one sample in a study of identical twins. TCRdb analysed the 5' RACE reads with MiXCR anew, one entry per CDR3 protein. The sample includes around 220,000 distinct CDR3 sequences, approximately 10% of them seen just once. Sequencing was performed on memory T cells sorted from blood. Source of these receptors: a man aged 50 to 60 in good health. Each CDR3 is given with its conserved first and last residue. A D gene is named only where the DNA matches it firmly. Expanded clones get a size class; other rows say once, few or many, or leave the size out.

CDR3nt,CDR3aa,abundance,v_gene,j_gene,d_gene
TGTGCCAGCAGTGAAACGGGAGCCACAGATACGCAGTATTTT,CASSETGATDTQYF,few,TRBV6-1,TRBJ2-3,NA
TGTGCCAGCAGTCCCCCGGGACAGCTGCCCGAAGCTTTCTTT,CASSPPGQLPEAFF,NA,TRBV6-1,TRBJ1-1,TRBD1
TGCAGCGCAGCCAGGGGGGGAGAGACCCAGTACTTC,CSAARGGETQYF,NA,TRBV29-1,TRBJ2-5,NA
TGCAGCGTTGTATTTGGGTCAATGTCGGATACGCAGTATTTT,CSVVFGSMSDTQYF,many,TRBV29-1,TRBJ2-3,NA
TGTGCCAGCAGCTCTCTAGCGGGGGGGGTCTACGAGCAGTACTTC,CASSSLAGGVYEQYF,many,TRBV7-2,TRBJ2-7,TRBD2
TGTGCCAGTAGTCCCGGGGTTGCTATCCGGGCCAAAAACATTCAGTACTTC,CASSPGVAIRAKNIQYF,many,TRBV19,TRBJ2-4,NA
TGTGCCATCAGTGATCCGGTAGCGGGAGGGCTAGCCAAAAACATTCAGTACTTC,CAISDPVAGGLAKNIQYF,many,TRBV10-3,TRBJ2-4,TRBD2
TGTGCCAGCAGTTTAGCAGCCAGCTACAATGAGCAGTTCTTC,CASSLAASYNEQFF,many,TRBV12-3/TRBV12-4,TRBJ2-1,NA
TGCAGTGCTAGAGGAGCGGGAGGAATAGATACGCAGTATTTT,CSARGAGGIDTQYF,few,TRBV20-1,TRBJ2-3,TRBD2
TGCAGTGCTAGGGGAGTCCGGGACCCCAACAATGAGCAGTTCTTC,CSARGVRDPNNEQFF,few,TRBV20-1,TRBJ2-1,NA
TGTGCCAGCAGTGGGGTTGGCGCTAACTATGACTACACCTTC,CASSGVGANYDYTF,NA,TRBV28,TRBJ1-2,NA
TGCGCCAGCAGCGTCACTAGCACCACCTACGAGCAGTACTTC,CASSVTSTTYEQYF,many,TRBV5-1,TRBJ2-7,NA
TGTGCCAGCCGCAGAACAGGAACGGCTGGGGCCAACGTCCTGACTTTC,CASRRTGTAGANVLTF,NA,TRBV6-1,TRBJ2-6,NA
TGTGCCAGCTCACCACAGGAAACTAATGAAAAACTGTTTTTT,CASSPQETNEKLFF,many,TRBV18,TRBJ1-4,NA
TGCGCCAGCAGCTGGGGGGGACAGGCCAAAATCCCCGGTGAAGCTTTCTTT,CASSWGGQAKIPGEAFF,NA,TRBV5-1,TRBJ1-1,TRBD1
TGTGCCAGTAGTATAGCCCGCGGGAGGGATACCTACGAGCAGTACTTC,CASSIARGRDTYEQYF,NA,TRBV19,TRBJ2-7,TRBD2
TGTGCCAGCAGCCATTGGGGGGCAGGGGAGACCCAGTACTTC,CASSHWGAGETQYF,NA,TRBV3-1,TRBJ2-5,NA
TGTGCCAGCAGACGTATACAGGGGAGCACTGAAGCCTTCTTT,CASRRIQGSTEAFF,NA,TRBV12-3/TRBV12-4,TRBJ1-1,TRBD1
TGTGCCAGCAGCCTGGGACAGGGGGGCACAGATACGCAGTATTTT,CASSLGQGGTDTQYF,many,TRBV7-8,TRBJ2-3,TRBD1
TGTGCCAGCTCACGACAGGGCGCTGGGGCCAACGTCCTGACTTTC,CASSRQGAGANVLTF,many,TRBV18,TRBJ2-6,TRBD1
TGTGCCAGCACCACAGTGAACTCTGGGGCCAACGTCCTGACTTTC,CASTTVNSGANVLTF,many,TRBV28,TRBJ2-6,NA
TGCAGTGCTAGAGACCTTGGGGGATATGGCTACACCTTC,CSARDLGGYGYTF,NA,TRBV20-1,TRBJ1-2,NA
TGTGCCAGCAGCAGCGGACAGCCCTACCAAGAGACCCAGTACTTC,CASSSGQPYQETQYF,NA,TRBV5-8,TRBJ2-5,NA
TGTGCCAGCAGCCAAACTCCGGGGCCCCAGCATTTT,CASSQTPGPQHF,few,TRBV11-2,TRBJ1-5,NA
TGTGCCAGCAGCTTAGGTCGGGGCTACAATCAGCCCCAGCATTTT,CASSLGRGYNQPQHF,few,TRBV7-9,TRBJ1-5,NA
TGTGCCAGCAGTTTAGGCGGGACAGGGACGAATTCACCCCTCCACTTT,CASSLGGTGTNSPLHF,few,TRBV12-3/TRBV12-4,TRBJ1-6,TRBD1
TGTGCCAGCAGTGGCTCCCTAGCGCTGAGCTCCTACAATGAGCAGTTCTTC,CASSGSLALSSYNEQFF,NA,TRBV6-2/TRBV6-3,TRBJ2-1,NA
TGCAGTGCTAGAAGGACTAGCGGGGGGCCCGGCACAGATACGCAGTATTTT,CSARRTSGGPGTDTQYF,many,TRBV20-1,TRBJ2-3,TRBD2
TGTGCCAGCAGCTTAGGGGGGGCAACAGGAGGAGATACGCAGTATTTT,CASSLGGATGGDTQYF,few,TRBV7-9,TRBJ2-3,NA
TGTGCCAGCAGCTTAGAGAAGGGAAAGTCACCCCTCCACTTT,CASSLEKGKSPLHF,NA,TRBV7-2,TRBJ1-6,NA
TGTGCCAGCAGTTGGGGGGACAGGGTCACTGAAGCTTTCTTT,CASSWGDRVTEAFF,many,TRBV12-3/TRBV12-4,TRBJ1-1,TRBD1
TGTGCCAGCAGCTTTCCAAGCGGGGGGAGTTCCTCAGATACGCAGTATTTT,CASSFPSGGSSSDTQYF,many,TRBV7-2,TRBJ2-3,TRBD2
TGTGCCACCAGTGAGGGCCCCTATAATTCACCCCTCCACTTT,CATSEGPYNSPLHF,many,TRBV24-1,TRBJ1-6,NA
TGTGCCAGCAGTGATGTGCTGTTCTTC,CASSDVLFF,NA,TRBV6-4,TRBJ2-1,NA
TGTGCCAGCAGCTTAAGTGGGGGGCTACAGCCCCAGCATTTT,CASSLSGGLQPQHF,few,TRBV7-9,TRBJ1-5,NA
TGTGCCAGCAGTGAAGGGCCAGCGGGGTACGAGCAGTACTTC,CASSEGPAGYEQYF,many,TRBV6-1,TRBJ2-7,TRBD2
TGTGCCAGCCGAGCAAACGTACAAGAGACCCAGTACTTC,CASRANVQETQYF,many,TRBV12-3/TRBV12-4,TRBJ2-5,NA
TGTGCCAGTAGTATTCTTCAGCTGGCGGGGATTCACGAGCAGTACTTC,CASSILQLAGIHEQYF,NA,TRBV19,TRBJ2-7,NA
TGTGCCAGCAGCTCCAGGGGCGGGGGCTCCTACAATGAGCAGTTCTTC,CASSSRGGGSYNEQFF,many,TRBV3-1,TRBJ2-1,NA
TGCGCCAGCACCCGGGACAGTTTAAACACTGAAGCTTTCTTT,CASTRDSLNTEAFF,many,TRBV5-1,TRBJ1-1,TRBD1
TGTGCCAGCAGGTCTCAGGGGCAAGAGACCCAGTACTTC,CASRSQGQETQYF,few,TRBV12-3/TRBV12-4,TRBJ2-5,NA
TGTGCCAGCAGCTTCCGGGGAGGGGGTGCGGACGAGCAGTACTTC,CASSFRGGGADEQYF,many,TRBV7-8,TRBJ2-7,NA
TGTGCCAGCAGAGGGTTTGGGGTGGCTGGAAACACCATATATTTT,CASRGFGVAGNTIYF,NA,TRBV7-2,TRBJ1-3,NA
TGTGCCAGCAGTTTGTTATCGCGGGGGGCGTTCAATGAGCAGTTCTTC,CASSLLSRGAFNEQFF,many,TRBV28,TRBJ2-1,TRBD2
TGCAGCGTTGAAACTGTAGAAGGACAGTCCTCCTACGAGCAGTACTTC,CSVETVEGQSSYEQYF,NA,TRBV29-1,TRBJ2-7,NA
TGTGCCACCAGCAGAGAACAGGGAGGTGGAGAGACCCAGTACTTC,CATSREQGGGETQYF,many,TRBV15,TRBJ2-5,NA
TGTGCCAGCAGCACATTACAGGGACCCTACGAGCAGTACTTC,CASSTLQGPYEQYF,many,TRBV7-3,TRBJ2-7,NA
TGTGCCAGCAGTTTCGGACTAGGCCAAGAGACCCAGTACTTC,CASSFGLGQETQYF,NA,TRBV6-2/TRBV6-3,TRBJ2-5,TRBD2
TGTGCCAGCAGCTTAGTCCCAGATACGCAGTATTTT,CASSLVPDTQYF,many,TRBV5-1,TRBJ2-3,NA
TGTGCCAGCAGCCAAGATAGGGACCTAGCCAAAAACATTCAGTACTTC,CASSQDRDLAKNIQYF,NA,TRBV14,TRBJ2-4,NA
TGTGCCAGTACCGCGTCAGGTGGGGCCAACGTCCTGACTTTC,CASTASGGANVLTF,NA,TRBV19,TRBJ2-6,NA
TGTGCCACCAGTGATTTGCCGGTCAATGAGCAGTTCTTC,CATSDLPVNEQFF,many,TRBV24-1,TRBJ2-1,NA
TGCAGCGTTGGACACGAGAACACTGAAGCTTTCTTT,CSVGHENTEAFF,NA,TRBV29-1,TRBJ1-1,NA
TGTGCCAGCACCCCGGGAGGGGGCGGCGAGACCCAGTACTTC,CASTPGGGGETQYF,many,TRBV12-3/TRBV12-4,TRBJ2-5,NA
TGTGCCAGCAGCTTATCCTGGACCGGGGAGCTGTTTTTT,CASSLSWTGELFF,few,TRBV11-2,TRBJ2-2,NA
TGTGCCAGCAGTCTAACGGACAGGGGGGGCGGCTACACCTTC,CASSLTDRGGGYTF,many,TRBV12-3/TRBV12-4,TRBJ1-2,TRBD1
TGTGCCAGCCGAATCGCAGGGGCTGGGGCCAACGTCCTGACTTTC,CASRIAGAGANVLTF,many,TRBV28,TRBJ2-6,NA